This TCR beta chain is from a study of blood T cell repertoires in COVID-19. Background on the study: Samples representing acute and convalescent COVID-19 were sourced from the United States, Italy and Spain. PBMCs, B-cell-depleted T cells, or T cells provided the cDNA or gDNA that made up the material.

This CDR3 is built from 16 residues. Germline V gene data show CDR1 as SEHNR and CDR2 as FQNEAQ (reference sequence). The germline V and J ends were trimmed by 5 bases and 2 bases, with 19 bases remaining between them. Authors' data handling: Reference gene primer amplification gave estimated nucleated cell counts. TCRdb's copy holds only in-frame clones and misses some; the assay was immunoSEQ multiplex PCR. V, J and clone size are taken as reported in that table, and D and trimming were inferred from the DNA itself. This sample has about 190,000 clones, with under 90% found just once. The receptor's source is a man aged 25-40 years with active or convalescent COVID-19. Sequencing was performed on peripheral blood. The chain couples TRBV7-9 to TRBJ2-7, with D tentatively TRBD1 (5 bases). CDR3 nucleotides: TGTGCCAGCAGCCGAACTCAGGGCCTACCGCCCTACGAGCAGTACTTC. Encoded protein: CASSRTQGLPPYEQYF.